The 24 T cell receptor beta chains given below trace back to one sample, sequenced in a study of cytomegalovirus exposure and HLA in healthy donors. Libraries were prepared by immunoSEQ multiplex PCR; TCRdb keeps only in-frame clonotypes and omits some of them. The repertoire includes 110,000 to 150,000 clones, about 89% of them detected once, and 0.69% sits in the top ten. The sample was PBMCs. All receptors come from a man aged 18 to 29 in good health and CMV-seronegative.

The chain employs TRBV5-1 and TRBJ1-5, with D perhaps TRBD1 (5 bases). In germline, CDR1 is SGHRS, CDR2 YFSETQ. The CDR3 consists of 14 residues. V was clipped by 4 bases and J by 7 bases, with 15 bases between them. Written as DNA, the CDR3 is TGCGCCAGCAGCGTAGGGACGGAGGGACAGCCCCAGCATTTT. Amino acids: CASSVGTEGQPQHF.

The chain recombines TRBV9 with TRBJ1-1; a possible D gene is TRBD1 (6 bases). V was clipped by 0 bases and J by 6 bases, with 18 bases between them. There are 16 residues in the CDR3. Per the germline V gene, CDR1 is SGDLS and CDR2 is YYNGEE. CDR3 sequence: CASSVAVQGTDSEAFF. The CDR3 DNA follows: TGTGCCAGCAGCGTAGCAGTACAGGGAACTGACTCTGAAGCTTTCTTT.

This rearrangement joins TRBV5-4 to TRBJ1-2; D is perhaps TRBD1 (5 bases). Trimming removed 3 bases at V and 4 bases at J, with 16 bases between. The CDR3 consists of 15 residues. Germline V gives CDR1 SGHNT, CDR2 YYREEE (reference sequence). The CDR3 nucleotides are TGTGCCAGCAGCTGGGGGGAACTAGGGTCCTATGGCTACACCTTC. Amino acids: CASSWGELGSYGYTF.

V gene TRBV2 combines with J gene TRBJ2-4; weak D call: TRBD2 (6 bases). V was trimmed by 4 bases and J by 7 bases, leaving 11 bases between them. CDR1 SNHLY and CDR2 FYNNEI come from the germline V gene. The CDR3 runs to 13 residues. The CDR3 nucleotides read TGTGCCAGCAGTGTATACGGGAGTAACATTCAGTACTTC. It translates to CASSVYGSNIQYF.

The gene calls are TRBV6-5 and TRBJ2-7, with a weak D call TRBD1 (5 bases). The CDR3 spans 14 residues. CDR1 and CDR2 (germline): MNHEY, SVGAGI. V was pared by 6 bases and J by 3 bases, with 15 bases between. In nucleotides, the CDR3 is TGTGCCAGCAGGGAGTCAGGGTCCAACTACGAGCAGTACTTC. Translation: CASRESGSNYEQYF.

The chain recombines TRBV19 with TRBJ2-7, with 9 bases identical to TRBD1. The CDR3 loop spans 15 amino acids. Trimming cost V 4 bases and J 4 bases; bases outside gene matches: 8. The germline CDR1 and CDR2 sequences are LNHDA and SQIVND (reference sequence). The CDR3 here is CASSNLGQGRYEQYF. The CDR3 nucleotides are TGTGCCAGTAGTAATCTGGGACAGGGTAGGTACGAGCAGTACTTC.

The chain combines TRBV7-6 with TRBJ2-1; 8 bases match TRBD1. The J segment lost 5 bases and the V segment lost 0 bases, leaving 12 bases of the junction unmatched. Germline loops: CDR1 SGHVS, CDR2 FNYEAQ. The CDR3 extends over 18 amino acids. The CDR3 DNA follows: TGTGCCAGCAGCTTAGCGTCTCTTTCCAGGGGGCTTGACAATGAGCAGTTCTTC. This translates into CASSLASLSRGLDNEQFF.

The V call is TRBV5-1, the J call TRBJ2-7; D is perhaps TRBD1 (6 bases). Deletions cut 0 bases from V and 3 bases from J, with 13 bases between. Germline-derived CDR1 and CDR2 are SGHRS and YFSETQ. CDR3 length equals 15 residues. CDR3 nucleotide sequence: TGCGCCAGCAGCTTGGGAAGGGTAGGGGGCTACGAGCAGTACTTC. As protein: CASSLGRVGGYEQYF.

The gene calls are TRBV4-1 and TRBJ1-3, with TRBD1 matching over 9 bases. The CDR3 is 16 amino acids. CDR1 and CDR2 (germline): MGHRA, YSYEKL. The junction had 7 bases not matched to a gene; V was cut back by 5 bases and J by 2 bases. The CDR3 protein is CASSTLWTGAGNTIYF. The CDR3 DNA sequence: TGCGCCAGCAGCACCCTCTGGACAGGGGCTGGAAACACCATATATTTT.

This rearrangement joins TRBV5-1 to TRBJ2-6; a possible D gene is TRBD1 (6 bases). CDR3 length equals 19 residues. Germline V gene sequence: CDR1 SGHRS, CDR2 YFSETQ. V lost 1 base and J lost 2, with 19 bases in between. CDR3 sequence (DNA): TGCGCCAGCAGCTTGTTTATGGGCAGGGGATCGGCTGGGGCCAACGTCCTGACTTTC. Protein sequence: CASSLFMGRGSAGANVLTF. Using reference TRBV5-1 and TRBJ2-6 for the parts outside the CDR3, the full variable domain is KAGVTQTPRYLIKTRGQQVTLSCSPISGHRSVSWYQQTPGQGLQFLFEYFSETQRNKGNFPGRFSGRQFSNSRSEMNVSTLELGDSALYLCASSLFMGRGSAGANVLTFGAGSRLTVL.

The chain carries TRBV28 and TRBJ1-4; perhaps TRBD1 as D (5 bases). V was cut by 5 bases and J by 4 bases, with 11 bases left in between. The V gene's germline CDR1 is MDHEN and CDR2 SYDVKM. CDR3 length equals 14 residues. The chain's CDR3 is CASSPGGVNEKLFF. Written as DNA, the CDR3 is TGTGCCAGCAGTCCAGGAGGGGTTAATGAAAAACTGTTTTTT.

The chain recombines TRBV18 with TRBJ2-7; D might be TRBD2 (5 bases). The V end was cut by 3 bases, the J end by 6 bases, with 12 bases between. CDR1 KGHSH and CDR2 LQKENI come from the germline V gene. This CDR3 is 13 amino acids long. CDR3 loop: CASSPPRGSEQYV. CDR3 in DNA: TGTGCCAGCTCACCTCCCCGAGGGTCCGAGCAGTACGTC.

The chain recombines TRBV7-2 with TRBJ1-3; 8 nucleotides match TRBD1. Germline V lookup: CDR1 SGHTA, CDR2 FQGNSA. The trim removed 6 bases at V and 0 bases at J, leaving 7 bases unmatched. This CDR3 is 16 amino acids long. The DNA for the CDR3 is TGTGCCAGCAGGGAGACAGGGGTTAGCTCTGGAAACACCATATATTTT. As protein: CASRETGVSSGNTIYF. Together with reference TRBV7-2 and TRBJ1-3, the CDR3 gives the full variable domain: GAGVSQSPSNKVTEKGKDVELRCDPISGHTALYWYRQSLGQGLEFLIYFQGNSAPDKSGLPSDRFSAERTGGSVSTLTIQRTQQEDSAVYLCASRETGVSSGNTIYFGEGSWLTVV.

The V and J genes are TRBV30 and TRBJ1-5, with D perhaps matching TRBD1 (6 bases). Germline V gene lookup returns CDR1 GTSNPN and CDR2 SVGIG (reference sequence). V was clipped by 1 base and J by 0 bases, with 13 bases between them. The CDR3 covers 16 residues. CDR3 in DNA: TGTGCCTGGAGTGAACAGGGCACTTATAGCAATCAGCCCCAGCATTTT. As protein: CAWSEQGTYSNQPQHF.

CDR3 nucleotides: TGTGCCAGCAGTTATACCGAAGGGAGAACTGAAGCTTTCTTT. This gives the protein CASSYTEGRTEAFF. The chain recombines TRBV6-6 with TRBJ1-1; D gene unclear. V shed 3 bases and J shed 5 bases, with 13 bases lying between them. CDR3 size: 14 residues. CDR1 is MNHNY, CDR2 SVGAGI, per germline (reference sequence).

This clone has a single count. The chain recombines TRBV7-9 with TRBJ1-5; tentatively, D is TRBD1 (5 bases). CDR1 is SEHNR, CDR2 FQNEAQ, per germline (reference sequence). Trimming stripped 1 base from V and 6 bases from J, with 10 bases between. The CDR3 extends over 14 amino acids. The CDR3 DNA reads TGTGCCAGCAGCTTAGGGACAAAAAGTCAGCCCCAGCATTTT. Translation: CASSLGTKSQPQHF. Variable domain in full (rest from reference TRBV7-9 and TRBJ1-5): DTGVSQNPRHKITKRGQNVTFRCDPISEHNRLYWYRQTLGQGPEFLTYFQNEAQLEKSRLLSDRFSAERPKGSFSTLEIQRTEQGDSAMYLCASSLGTKSQPQHFGDGTRLSIL.

This clone was detected only a few times. The chain links TRBV30 to TRBJ1-1; no definite D call. Germline lookup yields CDR1 GTSNPN and CDR2 SVGIG (reference sequence). This CDR3 is built from 12 residues. V shed 4 bases and J shed 8 bases, with 14 bases lying between them. The chain's CDR3 is CAWTEATREAFF. CDR3 nucleotide sequence: TGTGCCTGGACTGAGGCGACTAGGGAAGCTTTCTTT.

The rearrangement uses TRBV27 and TRBJ1-5, with 11 nucleotides matching TRBD1. The CDR3 has 16 amino acids. Unmatched junction bases numbered 4, after V lost 2 bases and J lost 4 bases. CDR1 and CDR2 (germline): MNHEY, SMNVEV (reference sequence). The CDR3 region has the DNA TGTGCCAGCAGTTTAAGGACAGGGGGCCGTAATCAGCCCCAGCATTTT. Its translation is CASSLRTGGRNQPQHF.

The rearrangement links TRBV13 to TRBJ2-7; TRBD2 matches at 9 bases. CDR1 is PRHDT and CDR2 is FYEKMQ in the germline V gene (reference sequence). V trimming: 7 bases; J trimming: 2 bases; junction bases outside the gene matches: 9. This CDR3 region has 15 residues. The CDR3 protein is CASTQGLANAYEQYV. Written as DNA, the CDR3 is TGTGCCAGCACCCAGGGACTAGCTAACGCCTACGAGCAGTACGTC.

V and J are TRBV30 and TRBJ2-5; tentative D call: TRBD2 (5 bases). Germline CDR1 reads GTSNPN; CDR2 reads SVGIG (reference sequence). The ends were cut back, 7 bases at V and 4 bases at J, with 19 bases in the middle. This CDR3 spans 14 amino acids. CDR3 amino acids: CASKRTPRGETQYF. The CDR3 region has the DNA TGTGCCTCCAAGCGGACCCCCCGCGGAGAGACCCAGTACTTC.

The V gene is TRBV27, the J gene TRBJ2-2, with unresolved D. The V gene lost 4 bases and the J gene lost 4 bases, with 4 bases spanning the gap. In germline, CDR1 is MNHEY, CDR2 SMNVEV (reference sequence). The CDR3 length is 12 residues. The CDR3 DNA sequence: TGTGCCAGCAGTTCCTTCACCGGGGAGCTGTTTTTT. As protein: CASSSFTGELFF.

The CDR3 nucleotides are TGTGCCAGCAGCCTGGGGGGAGGGGCTTATCAGCCCCAGCATTTT. Protein: CASSLGGGAYQPQHF. The chain employs TRBV7-9 and TRBJ1-5; D might be TRBD1 (5 bases). This CDR3 has 15 amino acids. CDR1 and CDR2 from the germline V gene are SEHNR and FQNEAQ (reference sequence). V was clipped by 5 bases and J by 5 bases, with 16 bases between them.

The chain uses TRBV25-1 and TRBJ2-3; maybe TRBD1 (5 bases). This CDR3 is 16 amino acids long. Germline CDR1 is MGHDK and CDR2 is SYGVNS. Trimming left V 4 bases short and J 1 base short, with 15 bases between. The DNA for the CDR3 is TGTGCCAGCAGTGTTGACAGTGAAGGGGGCACAGATACGCAGTATTTT. It codes for CASSVDSEGGTDTQYF.

The chain joins TRBV9 to TRBJ2-3; 8 positions match TRBD2. The CDR3 length is 14 residues. Germline V lookup: CDR1 SGDLS, CDR2 YYNGEE. Trimming removed 0 bases from V and 4 bases from J; junction bases left unmatched: 1. The CDR3, as DNA: TGTGCCAGCAGCGTAGCGGGAGGGCCAGATACGCAGTATTTT. It specifies CASSVAGGPDTQYF.